The T cell receptor beta chain described here comes from a study of T-cell memory formation after mild COVID-19. Germline V gives CDR1 SEHNR, CDR2 FQNEAQ (reference sequence). V lost 1 base to trimming and J lost 7 bases, with 13 bases between them. The length of the CDR3 is 14 residues. Using its own MiXCR run on the 5' RACE reads, TCRdb lists one record per CDR3 protein. Of about 300,000 distinct CDR3 sequences in the sample, approximately 19% are singletons; the top ten hold roughly 21%. The clonotype comes from a man between 18 and 29 years old who had mild COVID-19 (a few samples of this study predate the infection). Cell type and time point are not known. This chain joins TRBV7-9 and TRBJ1-1; D is uncertain. Sample: PBMCs or a T cell subset sorted from them (not recorded which). CDR3: CASSLGQRENEAFF. In DNA form, the CDR3 reads TGTGCCAGCAGCTTAGGCCAGCGGGAGAATGAAGCTTTCTTT.